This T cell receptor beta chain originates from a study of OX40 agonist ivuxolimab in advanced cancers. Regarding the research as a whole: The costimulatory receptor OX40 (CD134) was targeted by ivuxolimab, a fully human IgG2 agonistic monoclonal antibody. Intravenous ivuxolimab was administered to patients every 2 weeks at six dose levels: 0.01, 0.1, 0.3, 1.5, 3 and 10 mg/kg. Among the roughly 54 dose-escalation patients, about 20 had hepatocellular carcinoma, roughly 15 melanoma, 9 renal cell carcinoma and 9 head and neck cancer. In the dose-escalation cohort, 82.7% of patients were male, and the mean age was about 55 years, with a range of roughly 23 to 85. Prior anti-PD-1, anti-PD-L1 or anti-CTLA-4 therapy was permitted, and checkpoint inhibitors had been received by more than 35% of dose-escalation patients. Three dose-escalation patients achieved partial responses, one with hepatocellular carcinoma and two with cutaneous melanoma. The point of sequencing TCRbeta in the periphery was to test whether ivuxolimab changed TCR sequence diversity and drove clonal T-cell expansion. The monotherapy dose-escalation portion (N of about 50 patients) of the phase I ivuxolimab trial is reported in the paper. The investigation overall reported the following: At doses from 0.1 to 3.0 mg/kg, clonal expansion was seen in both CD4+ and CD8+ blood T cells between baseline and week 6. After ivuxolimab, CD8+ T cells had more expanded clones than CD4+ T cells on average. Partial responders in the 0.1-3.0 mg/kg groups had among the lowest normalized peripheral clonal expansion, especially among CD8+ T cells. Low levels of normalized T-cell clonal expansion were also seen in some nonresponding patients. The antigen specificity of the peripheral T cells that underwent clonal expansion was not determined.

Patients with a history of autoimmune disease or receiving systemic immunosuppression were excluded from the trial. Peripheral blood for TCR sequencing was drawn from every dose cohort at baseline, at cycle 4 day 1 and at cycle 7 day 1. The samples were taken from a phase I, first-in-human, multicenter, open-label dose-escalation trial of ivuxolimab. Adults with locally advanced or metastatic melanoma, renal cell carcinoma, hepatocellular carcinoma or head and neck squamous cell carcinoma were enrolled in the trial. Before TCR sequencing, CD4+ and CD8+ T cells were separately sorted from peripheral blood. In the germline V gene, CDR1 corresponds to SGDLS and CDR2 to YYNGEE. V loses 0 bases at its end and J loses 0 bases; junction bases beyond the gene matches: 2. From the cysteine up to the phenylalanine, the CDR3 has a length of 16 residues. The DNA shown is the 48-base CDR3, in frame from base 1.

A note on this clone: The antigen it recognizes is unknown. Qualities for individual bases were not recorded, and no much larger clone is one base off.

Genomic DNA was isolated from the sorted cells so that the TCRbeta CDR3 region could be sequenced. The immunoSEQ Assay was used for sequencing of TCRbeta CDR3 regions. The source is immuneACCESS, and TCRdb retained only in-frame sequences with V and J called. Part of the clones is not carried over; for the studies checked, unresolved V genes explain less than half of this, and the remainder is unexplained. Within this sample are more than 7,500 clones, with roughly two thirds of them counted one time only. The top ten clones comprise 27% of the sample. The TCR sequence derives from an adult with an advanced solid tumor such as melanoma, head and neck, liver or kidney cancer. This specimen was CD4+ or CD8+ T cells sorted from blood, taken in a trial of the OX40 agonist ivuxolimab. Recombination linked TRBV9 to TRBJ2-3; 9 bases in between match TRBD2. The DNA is TGTGCCAGCAGCGTAGCAGCGGGGGGTAGCACAGATACGCAGTATTTT. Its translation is CASSVAAGGSTDTQYF.